This T cell receptor beta chain is drawn from a study of shared clonotypes between healthy human individuals. Study-level information: With ages of 18 to 49, the donors were a couple of women and a few men. Each donor's CD4 naive and CD4 memory cells filled three plates apiece, CD8 naive two, and CD8 memory one.

Germline V gene sequence: CDR1 ENHRY, CDR2 SYGVKD. The CDR3 has 16 residues. Trimming shortened V by 6 bases and J by 3 bases, and 20 bases separated the two germline ends. HIV-negative, healthy adults without recent acute infections or vaccinations were the donors. In the sorted-subset replicate PCRs, approximately 200 ng DNA, 25,000 to 30,000 T cell genomes, was used. Sequenced by immunoSEQ multiplex PCR; TCRdb stores in-frame clones only, minus some. The profile shows 1 million to 1.2 million clones, roughly 77% of them singletons. The sequenced sample consisted of memory CD4+ T cells from PBMCs. The subset is: CD45RA-negative fraction. This TCR came from a young man in good health. Some clones in this sample may be carry-over from other donors' samples. The genes are TRBV10-3 and TRBJ1-1; weak D call: TRBD1 (6 bases). The CDR3 DNA follows: TGTGCCATCAGAGTGCCGGGTGGGGGCGAGGACACTGAAGCTTTCTTT. It encodes CAIRVPGGGEDTEAFF.